Sequencing of this TCR beta chain was carried out in a study of vaccination effects on CD4 cells after COVID-19. Study-level background: Sequencing was preceded by expansion of antigen-specific CD4+ T cells with viral peptide pools in the ViraFEST assay. The median interval between the second dose and post-vaccine sampling was 72 days. It was with about 10 IU/ml IL-2 and around 10 ug/ml peptides that some 1.9 million PBMC per well were cultured. Study-level points and caveats: Few convalescent patients were studied, and early post-infection samples were lacking.

Culture lasted roughly eleven days before CD4+ T cell isolation. Each participant was administered two doses of either the BNT162b2 or the mRNA-1273 vaccine. As concerns this clone: The antigen is undetermined.

The protocol was immunoSEQ multiplex PCR, while the TCRdb copy is restricted to in-frame clones and leaves out a portion. The data contain some 69,000 clones, roughly 73% of them singletons. Looked up from germline, CDR1 is SGDLS and CDR2 is YYNGEE. The V end was cut by 4 bases, the J end by 2 bases, with 12 bases between. This CDR3 is 14 amino acids long. The sequencing here drew on CD4+ T cells from PBMCs cultured without peptide, taken after COVID-19 vaccination. The chain joins TRBV9 to TRBJ2-5; the D call may be TRBD1 or TRBD2 (6 bases each). The sequence came from a human donor who received a COVID-19 vaccine. The CDR3 here is CASSKGGKQETQYF. DNA for the CDR3: TGTGCCAGCAGCAAAGGGGGGAAACAAGAGACCCAGTACTTC.